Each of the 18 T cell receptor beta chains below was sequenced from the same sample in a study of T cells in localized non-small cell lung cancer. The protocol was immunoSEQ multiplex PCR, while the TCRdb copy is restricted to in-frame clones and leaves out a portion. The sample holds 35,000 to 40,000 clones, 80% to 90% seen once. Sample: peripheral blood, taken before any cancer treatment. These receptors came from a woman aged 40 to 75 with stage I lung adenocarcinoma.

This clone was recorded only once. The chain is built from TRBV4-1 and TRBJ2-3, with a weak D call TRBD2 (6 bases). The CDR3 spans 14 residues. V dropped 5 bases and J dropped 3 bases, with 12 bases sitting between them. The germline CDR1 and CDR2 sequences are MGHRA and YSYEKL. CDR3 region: CASSNGGTTDTQYF. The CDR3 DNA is TGCGCCAGCAGCAATGGAGGGACTACAGATACGCAGTATTTT.

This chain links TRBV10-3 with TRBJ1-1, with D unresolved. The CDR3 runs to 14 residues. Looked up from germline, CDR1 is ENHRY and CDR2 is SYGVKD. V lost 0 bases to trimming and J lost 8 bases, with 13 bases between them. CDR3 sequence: CAISESRGRPEAFF. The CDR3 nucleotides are TGTGCCATCAGTGAGTCGAGAGGGCGTCCCGAAGCTTTCTTT.

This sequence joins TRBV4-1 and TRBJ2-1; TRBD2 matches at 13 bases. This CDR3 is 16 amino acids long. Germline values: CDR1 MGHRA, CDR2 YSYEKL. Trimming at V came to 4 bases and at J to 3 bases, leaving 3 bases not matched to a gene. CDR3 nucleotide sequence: TGCGCCAGCAGCCCCGGGACTAGCGGGATCTACAATGAGCAGTTCTTC. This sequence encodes CASSPGTSGIYNEQFF.

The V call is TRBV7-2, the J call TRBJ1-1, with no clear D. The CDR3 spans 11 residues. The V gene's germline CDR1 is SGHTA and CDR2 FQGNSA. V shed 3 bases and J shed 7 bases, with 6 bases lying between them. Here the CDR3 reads CASSFLGEAFF. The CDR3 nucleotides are TGTGCCAGCAGCTTTTTGGGTGAAGCTTTCTTT.

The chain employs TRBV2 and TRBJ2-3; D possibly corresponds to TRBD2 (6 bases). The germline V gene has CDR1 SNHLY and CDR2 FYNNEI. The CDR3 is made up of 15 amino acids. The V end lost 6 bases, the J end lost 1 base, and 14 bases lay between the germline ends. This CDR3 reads CASSPGGTGTDTQYF. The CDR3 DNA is TGTGCCAGCAGCCCCGGAGGGACGGGCACAGATACGCAGTATTTT.

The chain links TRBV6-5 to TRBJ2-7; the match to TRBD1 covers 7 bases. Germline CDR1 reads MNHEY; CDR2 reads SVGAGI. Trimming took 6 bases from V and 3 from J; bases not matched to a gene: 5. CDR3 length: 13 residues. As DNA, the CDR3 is TGTGCCAGCAGCGGACAGGAAAACTACGAGCAGTACTTC. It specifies CASSGQENYEQYF.

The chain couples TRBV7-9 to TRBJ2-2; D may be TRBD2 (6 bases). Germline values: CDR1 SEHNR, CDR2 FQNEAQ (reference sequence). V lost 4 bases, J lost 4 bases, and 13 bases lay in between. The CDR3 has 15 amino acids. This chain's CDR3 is CASSSYVGGTGELFF. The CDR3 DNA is TGTGCCAGCAGCTCGTATGTCGGGGGCACCGGGGAGCTGTTTTTT. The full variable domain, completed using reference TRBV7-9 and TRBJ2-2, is DTGVSQNPRHKITKRGQNVTFRCDPISEHNRLYWYRQTLGQGPEFLTYFQNEAQLEKSRLLSDRFSAERPKGSFSTLEIQRTEQGDSAMYLCASSSYVGGTGELFFGEGSRLTVL.

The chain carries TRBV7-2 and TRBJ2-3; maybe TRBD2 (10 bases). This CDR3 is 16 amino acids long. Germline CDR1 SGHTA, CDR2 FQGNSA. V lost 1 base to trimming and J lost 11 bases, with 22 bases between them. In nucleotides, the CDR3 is TGTGCCAGCAGCTTAGTGCCCAGCGGGGGGGACAGGGTGCAGTATTTT. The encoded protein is CASSLVPSGGDRVQYF.

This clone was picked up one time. This chain's CDR3 is CASSYGQDNYGYTF. As DNA, the CDR3 is TGTGCCAGCAGTTACGGACAGGATAACTATGGCTACACCTTC. This chain joins TRBV6-5 and TRBJ1-2; TRBD1 matches 7 bases. This CDR3 has 14 amino acids. The V gene's germline CDR1 is MNHEY and CDR2 SVGAGI. J gave up 1 base and V 2 bases, and 1 base lay outside the gene matches.

This CDR3 reads CASSRSFSDTGELFF. For the CDR3, the DNA is TGCGCCAGCAGCCGATCTTTTAGCGACACCGGGGAGCTGTTTTTT. V and J are TRBV4-1 and TRBJ2-2; maybe TRBD2 (5 bases). V dropped 4 bases and J dropped 3 bases, with 12 bases sitting between them. Germline V gene lookup returns CDR1 MGHRA and CDR2 YSYEKL. This CDR3 is 15 amino acids long.

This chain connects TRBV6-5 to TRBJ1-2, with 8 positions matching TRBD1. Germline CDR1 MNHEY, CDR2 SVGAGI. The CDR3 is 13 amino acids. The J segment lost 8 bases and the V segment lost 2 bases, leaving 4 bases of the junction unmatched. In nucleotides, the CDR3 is TGTGCCAGCAGTTACGCAAACAGGGGGGGCTACACCTTC. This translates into CASSYANRGGYTF.

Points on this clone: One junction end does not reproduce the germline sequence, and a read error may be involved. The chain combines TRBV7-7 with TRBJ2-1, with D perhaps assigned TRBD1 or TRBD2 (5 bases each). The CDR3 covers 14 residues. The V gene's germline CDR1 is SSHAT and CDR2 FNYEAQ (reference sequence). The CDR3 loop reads CASSSGEGVNEQFF. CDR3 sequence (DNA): TGTGCTAGCAGCTCCGGGGAAGGGGTGAATGAGCAGTTCTTC.

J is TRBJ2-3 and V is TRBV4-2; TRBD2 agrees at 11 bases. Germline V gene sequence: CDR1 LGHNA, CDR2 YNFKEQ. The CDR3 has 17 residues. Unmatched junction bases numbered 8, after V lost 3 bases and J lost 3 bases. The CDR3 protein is CASSQPLAGGGTDTQYF. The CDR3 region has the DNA TGTGCCAGCAGCCAGCCCCTAGCGGGAGGCGGGACAGATACGCAGTATTTT.

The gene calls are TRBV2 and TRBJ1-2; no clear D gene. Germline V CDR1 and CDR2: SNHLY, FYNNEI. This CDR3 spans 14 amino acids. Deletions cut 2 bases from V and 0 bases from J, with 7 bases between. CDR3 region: CASSETQSNYGYTF. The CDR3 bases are TGTGCCAGCAGTGAAACGCAGTCTAACTATGGCTACACCTTC.

The CDR3 reads CASSLDLADLAGTQYF. The CDR3 bases are TGTGCCAGCAGCTTGGATTTAGCTGACCTTGCCGGTACGCAGTATTTT. V gene TRBV5-4 combines with J gene TRBJ2-3; no clear D. V was clipped by 0 bases and J by 8 bases, with 19 bases between them. The CDR3 has 16 amino acids. Germline V gives CDR1 SGHNT, CDR2 YYREEE (reference sequence).

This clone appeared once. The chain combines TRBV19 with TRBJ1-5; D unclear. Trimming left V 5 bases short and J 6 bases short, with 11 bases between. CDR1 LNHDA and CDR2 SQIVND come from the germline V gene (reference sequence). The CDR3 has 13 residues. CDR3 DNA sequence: TGTGCCAGTAGTGGCCAGTTCGGTCAGCCCCAGCATTTT. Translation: CASSGQFGQPQHF.

The chain's CDR3 is CASSQLQGNEQFF. CDR3 DNA: TGTGCCAGCAGTCAACTACAGGGCAATGAGCAGTTCTTC. J is TRBJ2-1 and V is TRBV28; tentative D call: TRBD1 (6 bases). The V gene's germline CDR1 is MDHEN and CDR2 SYDVKM. The CDR3 has 13 amino acids. Trimming took 5 bases from V and 6 from J, leaving 11 bases between them.

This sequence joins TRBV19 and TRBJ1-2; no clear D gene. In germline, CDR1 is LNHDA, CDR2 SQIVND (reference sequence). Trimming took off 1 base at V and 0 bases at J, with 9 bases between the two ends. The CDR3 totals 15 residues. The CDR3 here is CASSIGAVANYGYTF. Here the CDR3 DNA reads TGTGCCAGTAGTATAGGGGCGGTAGCTAACTATGGCTACACCTTC.